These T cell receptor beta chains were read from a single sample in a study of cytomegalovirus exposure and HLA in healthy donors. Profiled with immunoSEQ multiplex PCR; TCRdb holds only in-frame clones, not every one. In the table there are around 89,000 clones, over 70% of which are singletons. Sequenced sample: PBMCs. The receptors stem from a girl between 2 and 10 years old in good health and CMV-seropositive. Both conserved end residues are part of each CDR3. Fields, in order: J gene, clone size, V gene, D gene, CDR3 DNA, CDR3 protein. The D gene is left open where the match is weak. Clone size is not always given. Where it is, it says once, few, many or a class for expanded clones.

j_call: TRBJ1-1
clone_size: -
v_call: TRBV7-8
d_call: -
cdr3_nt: TGTGCCAGCACCCTAGACTTTTCCTACCAGAACACTGAAGCTTTCTTT
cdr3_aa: CASTLDFSYQNTEAFF

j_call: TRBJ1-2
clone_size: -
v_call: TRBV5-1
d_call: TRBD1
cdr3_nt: TGCGCCAGCAGCTTGGCAGGGGGCGGTGGCTACACCTTC
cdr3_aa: CASSLAGGGGYTF

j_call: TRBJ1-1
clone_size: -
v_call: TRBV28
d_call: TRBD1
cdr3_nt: TGTGCCAGCAGGGAAGCCGGGACAGGGGTTATGAACACTGAAGCTTTCTTT
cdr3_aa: CASREAGTGVMNTEAFF

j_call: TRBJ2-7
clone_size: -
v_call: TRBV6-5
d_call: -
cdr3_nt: TGTGCCAGCAGGGACCGGCGGGGCTACGAGCAGTACTTC
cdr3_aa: CASRDRRGYEQYF

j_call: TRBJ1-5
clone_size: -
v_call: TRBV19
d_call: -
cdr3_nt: TGTGCCAGTAAACAGGGCGGCAATCAGCCCCAGCATTTT
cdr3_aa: CASKQGGNQPQHF

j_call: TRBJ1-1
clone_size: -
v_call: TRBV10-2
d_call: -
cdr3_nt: TGCGCCAGCAGTGATATTGAAGCTTTCTTT
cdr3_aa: CASSDIEAFF

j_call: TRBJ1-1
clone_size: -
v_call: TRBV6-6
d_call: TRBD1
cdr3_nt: TGTGCCACCAGAGACAAGGACAGGCAGAACACTGAAGCTTTCTTT
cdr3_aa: CATRDKDRQNTEAFF

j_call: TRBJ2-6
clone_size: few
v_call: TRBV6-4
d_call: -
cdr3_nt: TGTGCCAGCAGCCTAGAGGGACATCCCGGGGCCAACGTCCTGACTTTC
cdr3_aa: CASSLEGHPGANVLTF

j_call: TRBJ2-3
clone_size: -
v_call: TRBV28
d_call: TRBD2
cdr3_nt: TGTGCCAGCAGTTCTCGACTGGGCCTAGCGGAGACTAGCACAGATACGCAGTATTTT
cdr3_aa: CASSSRLGLAETSTDTQYF

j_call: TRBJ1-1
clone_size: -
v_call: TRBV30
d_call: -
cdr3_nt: TGTGCCTGGAGCTTCGACAGGTGGAAACCTTTCTTT
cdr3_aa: CAWSFDRWKPFF

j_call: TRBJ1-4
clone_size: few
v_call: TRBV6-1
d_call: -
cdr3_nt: TGTGCCAGCAGTGAAGTAGCGGGGGGTGATGAAAAACTGTTTTTT
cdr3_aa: CASSEVAGGDEKLFF

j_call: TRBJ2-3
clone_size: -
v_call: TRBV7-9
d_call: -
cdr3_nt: TGTGCCAGCAGTTCTTCCGGGGCAGATACGCAGTATTTT
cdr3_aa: CASSSSGADTQYF

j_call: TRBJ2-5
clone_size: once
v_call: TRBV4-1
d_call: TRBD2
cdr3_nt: TGCGCCAGCAGCCAAGATGGGGTAGCGGGATATCAAGAGACCCAGTACTTC
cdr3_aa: CASSQDGVAGYQETQYF

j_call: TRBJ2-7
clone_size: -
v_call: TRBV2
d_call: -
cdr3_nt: TGTGCCAGCAGTGAAGCGGGCAAATCCTACGAGCAGTACTTC
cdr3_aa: CASSEAGKSYEQYF

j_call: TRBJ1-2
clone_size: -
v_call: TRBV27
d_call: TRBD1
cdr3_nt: TGTGCCAGCAGTTCCGGACAGGGGCTCACCTTC
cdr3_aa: CASSSGQGLTF

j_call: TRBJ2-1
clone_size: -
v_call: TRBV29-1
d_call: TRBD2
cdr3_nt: TGCAGCGTTGAAGATGATACTAGCGGGGAATACAATGAGCAGTTCTTC
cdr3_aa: CSVEDDTSGEYNEQFF

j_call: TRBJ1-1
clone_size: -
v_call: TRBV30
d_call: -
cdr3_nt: TGTGCCTGGAGTGTCAGCAGGGACACTGAAGCTTTCTTT
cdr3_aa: CAWSVSRDTEAFF

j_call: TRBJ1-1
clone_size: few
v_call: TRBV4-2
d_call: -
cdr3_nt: TGTGCCAGCAGCCAAGGCGTGACAAGCAGCCCTGAAGCTTTCTTT
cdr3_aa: CASSQGVTSSPEAFF

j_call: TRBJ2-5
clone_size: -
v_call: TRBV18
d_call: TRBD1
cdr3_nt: TGTGCCAGCTCACCCGGGACAGGGGGCGAGACCCAGTACTTC
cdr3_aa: CASSPGTGGETQYF

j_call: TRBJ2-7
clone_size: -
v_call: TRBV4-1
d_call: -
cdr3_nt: TGCGCCAGCAGCCAGCCAACGACAGGTAATTCCTACGAGCAGTACTTC
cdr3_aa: CASSQPTTGNSYEQYF

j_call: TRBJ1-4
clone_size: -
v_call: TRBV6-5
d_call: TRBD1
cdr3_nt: TGTGCCAGCAGTCGGGACAGGGGAAAGGAAAAACTGTTTTTT
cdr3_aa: CASSRDRGKEKLFF

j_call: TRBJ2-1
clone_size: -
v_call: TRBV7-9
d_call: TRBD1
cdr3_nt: TGTGCCAGCAGCCTACGGGACAGGTCCCCCTATGAGCAGTTCTTC
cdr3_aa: CASSLRDRSPYEQFF

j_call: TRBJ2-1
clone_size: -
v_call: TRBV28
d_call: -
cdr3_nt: TGTGCCAGCAGTAGGACATTTAACTCCTACAATGAGCAGTTCTTC
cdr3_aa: CASSRTFNSYNEQFF

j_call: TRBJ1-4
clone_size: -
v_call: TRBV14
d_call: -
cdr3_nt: TGTGCCAGCAGCCAAGACAGGGTAAAACTGTTTTTT
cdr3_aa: CASSQDRVKLFF

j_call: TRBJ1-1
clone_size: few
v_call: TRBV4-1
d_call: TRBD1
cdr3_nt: TGCGCCAGCAGCAGTGGACAGGCCCTTAACACTGAAGCTTTCTTT
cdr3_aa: CASSSGQALNTEAFF

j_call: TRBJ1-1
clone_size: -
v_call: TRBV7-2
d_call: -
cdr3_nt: TGTGCCAGCAGCTTAGCGCGCACGAACACTGAAGCTTTCTTT
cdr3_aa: CASSLARTNTEAFF

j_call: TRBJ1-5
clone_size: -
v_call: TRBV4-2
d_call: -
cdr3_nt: TGTGCCAGCAGCCAAGCTTTATTCACAAGCAATCAGCCCCAGCATTTT
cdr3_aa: CASSQALFTSNQPQHF

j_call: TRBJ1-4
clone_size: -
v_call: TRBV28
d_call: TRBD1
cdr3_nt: TGTGCCAGCAGCATCATCGGGACAGGAGCTGCAAAACTGTTTTTT
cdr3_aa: CASSIIGTGAAKLFF

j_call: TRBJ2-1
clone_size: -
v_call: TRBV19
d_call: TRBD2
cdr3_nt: TGTGCCAGTAGTGTACTAGCGGGGCCACTGCTCCATGAGCAGTTCTTC
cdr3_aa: CASSVLAGPLLHEQFF

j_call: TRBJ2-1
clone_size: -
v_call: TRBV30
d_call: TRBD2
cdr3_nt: TGTGCCTGGAGTGGACTAGCGGAGGGATACAATGAGCAGTTCTTC
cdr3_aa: CAWSGLAEGYNEQFF

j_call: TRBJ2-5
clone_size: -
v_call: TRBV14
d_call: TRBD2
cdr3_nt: TGTGCCAGCAGCCAAGCCGCTCCCCGGGACGGGAGGACCCTGTACTTC
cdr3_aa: CASSQAAPRDGRTLYF

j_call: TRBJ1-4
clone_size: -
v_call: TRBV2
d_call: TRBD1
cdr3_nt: TGTGCCAGCACTCCGGGACAGGCAGGGGCTAATGAAAAACTGTTTTTT
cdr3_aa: CASTPGQAGANEKLFF

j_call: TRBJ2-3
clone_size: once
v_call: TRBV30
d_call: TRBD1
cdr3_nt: TGTGCCTGGAGACAGGGGCGATCCACAGATACGCAGTATTTT
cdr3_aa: CAWRQGRSTDTQYF

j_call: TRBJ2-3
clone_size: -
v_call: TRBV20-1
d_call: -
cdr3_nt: TGCAGTGCTATGAGGCGGGATACGCAGTATTTT
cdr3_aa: CSAMRRDTQYF

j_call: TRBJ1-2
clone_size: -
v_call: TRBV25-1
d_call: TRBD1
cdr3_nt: TGTGCCAGCAGTGAATGGACGCAGGGGGCCTCCTATGGCTACACCTTC
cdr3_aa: CASSEWTQGASYGYTF

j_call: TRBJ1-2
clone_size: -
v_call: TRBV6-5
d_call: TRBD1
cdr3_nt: TGTGCCAGCAACCCGGGACAGGGTGTAGGTGACTACACCTTC
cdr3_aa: CASNPGQGVGDYTF

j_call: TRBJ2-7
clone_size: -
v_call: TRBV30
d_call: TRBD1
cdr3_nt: TGTGCCTGGAGTAATGGACAGGGGAGGGTGCAGTACTTC
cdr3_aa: CAWSNGQGRVQYF

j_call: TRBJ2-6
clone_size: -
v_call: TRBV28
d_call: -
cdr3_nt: TGTATTGTGCAGAACTCTGGGGCCAACGTCCTGACTTTC
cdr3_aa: CIVQNSGANVLTF

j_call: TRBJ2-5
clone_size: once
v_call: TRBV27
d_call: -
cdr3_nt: TGTGCCAGCAGACCTCGGGAGCCCCGGGAGACCCAGTACTTC
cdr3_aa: CASRPREPRETQYF

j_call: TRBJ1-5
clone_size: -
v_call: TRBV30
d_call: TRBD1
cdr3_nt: TGTGCCTGGGGACAGGGGAATCAGCCCCAGCATTTT
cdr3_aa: CAWGQGNQPQHF

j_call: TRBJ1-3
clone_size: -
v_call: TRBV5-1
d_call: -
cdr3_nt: TGCGCCAGCAGCTTCAGTCGGGGTTCAGGAAACACCATATATTTT
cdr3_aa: CASSFSRGSGNTIYF